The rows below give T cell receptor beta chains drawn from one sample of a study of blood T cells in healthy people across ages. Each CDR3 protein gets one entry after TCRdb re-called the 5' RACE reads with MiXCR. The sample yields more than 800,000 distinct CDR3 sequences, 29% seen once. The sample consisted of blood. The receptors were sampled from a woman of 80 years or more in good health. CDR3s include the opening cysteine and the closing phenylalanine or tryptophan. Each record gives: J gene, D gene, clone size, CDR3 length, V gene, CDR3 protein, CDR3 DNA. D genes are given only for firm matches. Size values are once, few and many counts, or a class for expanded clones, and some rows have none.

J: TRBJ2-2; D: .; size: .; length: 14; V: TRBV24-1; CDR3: CATSDLLRPGELFF; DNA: TGTGCCACCAGTGATTTGCTTAGGCCCGGGGAGCTGTTTTTT
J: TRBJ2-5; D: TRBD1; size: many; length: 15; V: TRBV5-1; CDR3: CASSTADRVQETQYF; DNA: TGCGCCAGCAGCACGGCGGACAGGGTGCAAGAGACCCAGTACTTC
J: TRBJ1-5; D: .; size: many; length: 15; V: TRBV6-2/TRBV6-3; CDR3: CASSYWDVRNQPQHF; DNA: TGTGCCAGCAGTTACTGGGACGTCCGGAATCAGCCCCAGCATTTT
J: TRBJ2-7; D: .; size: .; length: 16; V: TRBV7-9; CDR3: CASSLRGAPKSHEQYF; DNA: TGTGCCAGCAGCTTAAGGGGCGCACCCAAATCCCACGAGCAGTACTTC
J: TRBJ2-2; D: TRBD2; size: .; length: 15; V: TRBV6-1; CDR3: CASSKWDYLTGELFF; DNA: TGTGCCAGCAGTAAATGGGACTATCTCACCGGGGAGCTGTTTTTT
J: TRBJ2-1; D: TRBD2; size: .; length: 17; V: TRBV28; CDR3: CASSSSSGGHTYNEQFF; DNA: TGTGCCAGCAGTTCCTCCAGCGGGGGGCATACCTACAATGAGCAGTTCTTC
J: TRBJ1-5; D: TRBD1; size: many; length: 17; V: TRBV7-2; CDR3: CASSYRTGGRSNQPQHF; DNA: TGTGCCAGCAGTTACCGGACAGGGGGCAGGAGCAATCAGCCCCAGCATTTT
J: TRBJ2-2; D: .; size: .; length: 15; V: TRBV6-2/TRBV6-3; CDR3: CASRKDTSDTGELFF; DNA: TGTGCCAGCAGAAAGGACACCTCGGACACCGGGGAGCTGTTTTTT
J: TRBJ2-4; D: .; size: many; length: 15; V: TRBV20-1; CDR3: CSASPGAIAKNIQYF; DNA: TGCAGTGCTAGTCCTGGGGCAATAGCCAAAAACATTCAGTACTTC
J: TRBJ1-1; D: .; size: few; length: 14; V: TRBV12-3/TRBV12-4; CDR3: CASSSLVGSTEAFF; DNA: TGTGCCAGCAGTTCCCTGGTGGGAAGCACTGAAGCTTTCTTT
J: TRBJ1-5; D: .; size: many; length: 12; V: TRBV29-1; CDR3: CSVEELGKPQHF; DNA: TGCAGCGTTGAAGAACTAGGAAAGCCCCAGCATTTT
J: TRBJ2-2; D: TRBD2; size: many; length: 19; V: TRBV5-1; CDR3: CASSLMASGGAFRSGELFF; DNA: TGCGCCAGCAGCTTGATGGCTAGCGGGGGGGCGTTCCGGTCCGGGGAGCTGTTTTTT
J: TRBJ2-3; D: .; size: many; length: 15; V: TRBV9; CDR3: CASSVGGARTDTQYF; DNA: TGTGCCAGCAGCGTAGGCGGGGCGAGAACAGATACGCAGTATTTT
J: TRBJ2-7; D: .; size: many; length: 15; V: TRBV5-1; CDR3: CASTHWSGASYEQYF; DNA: TGCGCCAGCACCCATTGGTCGGGGGCCTCCTACGAGCAGTACTTC
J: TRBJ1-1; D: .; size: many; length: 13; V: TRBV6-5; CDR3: CASSLVGVPEAFF; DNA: TGTGCCAGCAGTTTAGTGGGGGTTCCTGAAGCTTTCTTT
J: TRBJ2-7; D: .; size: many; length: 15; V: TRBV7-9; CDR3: CASTALTGQSYEQYF; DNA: TGTGCCAGCACCGCCCTAACGGGGCAGTCCTACGAGCAGTACTTC
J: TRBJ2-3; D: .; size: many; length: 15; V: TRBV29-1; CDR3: CSVTLWGTRTDTQYF; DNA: TGCAGCGTCACTTTATGGGGTACCCGCACAGATACGCAGTATTTT
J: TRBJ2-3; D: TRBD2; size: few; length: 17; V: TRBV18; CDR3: CASSPPGLAGGRDTQYF; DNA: TGTGCCAGCTCACCCCCGGGACTAGCGGGGGGAAGAGATACGCAGTATTTT
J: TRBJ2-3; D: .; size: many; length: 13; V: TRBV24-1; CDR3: CATSDFSTDTQYF; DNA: TGTGCCACCAGTGATTTTTCCACAGATACGCAGTATTTT
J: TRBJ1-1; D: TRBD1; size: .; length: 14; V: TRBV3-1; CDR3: CASSRRTGTTEAFF; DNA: TGTGCCAGCAGCCGTCGGACAGGAACCACTGAAGCTTTCTTT
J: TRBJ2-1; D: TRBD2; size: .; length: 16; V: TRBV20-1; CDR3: CSARDSGGFSRDEQFF; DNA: TGCAGTGCTAGAGATAGCGGGGGGTTCTCTCGGGATGAGCAGTTCTTC
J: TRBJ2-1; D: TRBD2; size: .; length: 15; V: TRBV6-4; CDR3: CASSDELAGVNEQFF; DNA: TGTGCCAGCAGTGATGAACTAGCGGGAGTCAATGAGCAGTTCTTC
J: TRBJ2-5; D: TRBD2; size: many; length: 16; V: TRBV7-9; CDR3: CASSRSGGSSQETQYF; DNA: TGTGCCAGCAGCCGGTCGGGGGGATCATCCCAAGAGACCCAGTACTTC
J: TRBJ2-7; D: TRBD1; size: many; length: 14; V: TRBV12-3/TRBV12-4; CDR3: CASSTGTGAYEQYF; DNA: TGTGCCAGCAGTACCGGGACAGGAGCCTACGAGCAGTACTTC
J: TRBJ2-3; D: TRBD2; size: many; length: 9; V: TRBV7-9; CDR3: CATQRDLYF; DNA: TGTGCCACACAGCGGGATTTGTATTTT
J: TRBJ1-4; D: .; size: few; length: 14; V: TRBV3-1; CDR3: CASSQEGLNEKLFF; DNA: TGTGCCAGCAGCCAAGAAGGGCTTAATGAAAAACTGTTTTTT
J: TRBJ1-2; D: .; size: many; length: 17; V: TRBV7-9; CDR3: CASSVQSGPWGSYGYTF; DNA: TGTGCCAGCAGCGTCCAAAGTGGACCCTGGGGTAGCTATGGCTACACCTTC
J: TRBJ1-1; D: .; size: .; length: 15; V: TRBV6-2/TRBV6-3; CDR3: CASSSGGVADTEAFF; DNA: TGTGCCAGCAGTTCGGGTGGGGTCGCTGACACTGAAGCTTTCTTT
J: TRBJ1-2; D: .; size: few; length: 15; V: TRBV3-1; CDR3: CASNGPGHSNYGYAF; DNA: TGTGCCAGCAACGGACCGGGACACTCGAACTATGGCTACGCCTTC
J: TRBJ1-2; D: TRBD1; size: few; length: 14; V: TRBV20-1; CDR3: CSAKPGQGGYGYTF; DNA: TGCAGTGCTAAGCCGGGACAGGGGGGTTATGGCTACACCTTC
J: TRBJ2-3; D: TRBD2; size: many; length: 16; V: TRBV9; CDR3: CASSFAERGNTDTQYF; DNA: TGTGCCAGCAGCTTTGCGGAGCGGGGAAACACAGATACGCAGTATTTT
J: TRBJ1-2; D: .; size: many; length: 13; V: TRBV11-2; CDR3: CASSSGGFGGYTF; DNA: TGTGCCAGCAGCTCGGGTGGATTCGGTGGCTACACCTTC
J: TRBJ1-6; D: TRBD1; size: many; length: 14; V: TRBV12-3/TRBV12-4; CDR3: CASSRQGANSPLHF; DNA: TGTGCCAGCAGCCGACAGGGGGCCAATTCACCCCTCCACTTT
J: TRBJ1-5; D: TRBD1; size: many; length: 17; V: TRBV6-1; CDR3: CASSRYGGTGGNQPQHF; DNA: TGTGCCAGCAGTCGATACGGGGGGACAGGAGGAAATCAGCCCCAGCATTTT
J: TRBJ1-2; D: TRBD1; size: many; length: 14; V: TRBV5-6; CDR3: CASSWGQGIYGYTF; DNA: TGTGCCAGCAGCTGGGGACAGGGAATCTATGGCTACACCTTC
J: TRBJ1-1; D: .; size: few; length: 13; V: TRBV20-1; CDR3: CSAPGPMGTEAFF; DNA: TGCAGTGCGCCCGGACCGATGGGGACTGAAGCTTTCTTT
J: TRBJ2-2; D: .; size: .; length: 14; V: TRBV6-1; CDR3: CASRVGAGTGELFF; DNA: TGTGCCAGCAGGGTAGGCGCGGGCACCGGGGAGCTGTTTTTT
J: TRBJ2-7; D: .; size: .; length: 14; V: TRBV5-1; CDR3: CASSLSSESYEQYF; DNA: TGCGCCAGCAGCTTGAGTTCAGAATCCTACGAGCAGTACTTC
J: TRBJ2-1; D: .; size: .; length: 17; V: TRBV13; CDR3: CASSWEAARRSYNEQFF; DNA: TGTGCCAGCAGCTGGGAGGCAGCCCGAAGGTCCTACAATGAGCAGTTCTTC
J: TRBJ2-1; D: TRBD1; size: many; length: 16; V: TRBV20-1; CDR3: CSASAPGQGAGNEQFF; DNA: TGCAGTGCTTCAGCCCCCGGACAGGGGGCAGGAAATGAGCAGTTCTTC
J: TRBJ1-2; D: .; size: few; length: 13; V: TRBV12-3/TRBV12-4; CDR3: CASSSDSTVSYTF; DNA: TGTGCCAGCAGTTCAGATAGCACAGTAAGCTACACCTTC
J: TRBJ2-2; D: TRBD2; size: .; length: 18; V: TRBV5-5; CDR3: CASSRSGTSGGITGELFF; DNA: TGTGCCAGCAGCAGATCCGGGACTAGCGGGGGTATCACCGGGGAGCTGTTTTTT
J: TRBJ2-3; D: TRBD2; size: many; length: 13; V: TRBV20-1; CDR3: CSYAGGATDTQYF; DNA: TGCAGCTACGCGGGGGGGGCAACAGATACGCAGTATTTT
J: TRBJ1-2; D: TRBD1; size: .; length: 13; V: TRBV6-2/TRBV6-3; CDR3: CASRKTGYNGYTF; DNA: TGTGCCAGCAGAAAGACAGGGTACAATGGCTACACCTTC
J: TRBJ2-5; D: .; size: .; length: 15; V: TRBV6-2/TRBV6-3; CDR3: CASRQAGARGETQYF; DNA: TGTGCCAGCAGACAAGCCGGGGCCCGGGGGGAGACCCAGTACTTC
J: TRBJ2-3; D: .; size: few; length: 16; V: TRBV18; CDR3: CASSPPGHATTDTQYF; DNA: TGTGCCAGCTCACCACCGGGACACGCCACAACAGATACGCAGTATTTT
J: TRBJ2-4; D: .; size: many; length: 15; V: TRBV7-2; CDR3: CASSSGNLAKNIQYF; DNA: TGTGCCAGCAGTTCCGGGAATCTAGCCAAAAACATTCAGTACTTC
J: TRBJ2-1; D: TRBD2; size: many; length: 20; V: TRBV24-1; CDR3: CATSEGGTSGVHGSYNEQFF; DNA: TGTGCCACCAGTGAAGGCGGGACTAGCGGGGTCCACGGCTCCTACAATGAGCAGTTCTTC
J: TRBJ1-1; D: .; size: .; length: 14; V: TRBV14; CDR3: CASSPIGAANEAFF; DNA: TGTGCCAGCAGCCCGATCGGGGCTGCGAATGAAGCTTTCTTT
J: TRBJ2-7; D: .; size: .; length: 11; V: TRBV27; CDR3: CANGTTYEQYF; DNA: TGTGCCAACGGTACGACCTACGAGCAGTACTTC
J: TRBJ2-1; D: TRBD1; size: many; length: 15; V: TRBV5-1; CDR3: CASAPMGQGANEQFF; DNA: TGCGCCAGCGCGCCCATGGGACAGGGGGCTAATGAGCAGTTCTTC
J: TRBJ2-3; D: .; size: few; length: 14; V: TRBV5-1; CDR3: CASSEPGRSDTQYF; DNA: TGCGCCAGCAGCGAACCGGGCCGCTCAGATACGCAGTATTTT
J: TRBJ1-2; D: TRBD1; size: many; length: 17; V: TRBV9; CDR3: CASSVATSWDSSVGYTF; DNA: TGTGCCAGCAGCGTCGCCACCTCTTGGGACAGTTCCGTAGGCTACACCTTC
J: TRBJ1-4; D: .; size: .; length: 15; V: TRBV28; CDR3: CASTPGAGSREKLFF; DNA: TGTGCCAGCACCCCCGGGGCAGGGAGCAGAGAAAAACTGTTTTTT
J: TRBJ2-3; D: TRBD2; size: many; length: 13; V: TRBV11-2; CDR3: CASQTTPAGVWYF; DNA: TGTGCCAGCCAAACAACCCCGGCGGGGGTGTGGTATTTT
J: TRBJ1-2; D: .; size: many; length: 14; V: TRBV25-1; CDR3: CASSPMEEYYGYTF; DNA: TGTGCCAGCAGTCCTATGGAGGAATACTATGGCTACACCTTC
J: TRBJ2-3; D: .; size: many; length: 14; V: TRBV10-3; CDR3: CAISDSPGTDTQYF; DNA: TGTGCCATCAGTGACAGCCCTGGCACAGATACGCAGTATTTT
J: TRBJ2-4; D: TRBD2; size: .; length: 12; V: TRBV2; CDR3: CASSEPGLAGGF; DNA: TGTGCCAGCAGTGAACCGGGACTAGCGGGGGGCTTC
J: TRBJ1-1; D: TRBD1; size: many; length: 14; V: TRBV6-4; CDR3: CASSRTGDNTEAFF; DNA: TGTGCCAGCAGCAGGACAGGAGATAACACTGAAGCTTTCTTT